This TCR beta chain was identified during a study of blood T cell repertoires in COVID-19. TCRdb's table, derived via immunoSEQ multiplex PCR, lists solely in-frame clones and lacks some. This table has about 290,000 clones, around four fifths appearing once. Material: peripheral blood. This receptor was identified in a woman aged 50 to 60 with active or convalescent COVID-19.

The CDR3 DNA reads TGTGCCAGCAGCTTAGTAGGCGGGAGGGGCTCCTACAATGAGCAGTTCTTC. This encodes CASSLVGGRGSYNEQFF. The chain has TRBV11-2 and TRBJ2-1; 9 nucleotides agree with TRBD2. Germline loops: CDR1 SGHAT, CDR2 FQNNGV. This CDR3 region has 17 residues. The J segment lost 0 bases and the V segment lost 1 base, leaving 4 bases of the junction unmatched.